The 13 T cell receptor beta chains given below trace back to one sample, sequenced in a study of shared clonotypes between healthy human individuals. The data were produced by immunoSEQ multiplex PCR, yet TCRdb's version contains in-frame clones alone and is incomplete. Seen here are about 1,900,000 clones, about 95% observed once, and the top ten hold more than 0.95%. Naive CD8 cells, CD45RO-negative and positively selected for CCR7, excluded terminally differentiated effector memory CD45RA+ cells. The specimen sequenced was naive CD8+ T cells sorted from blood. These receptors were taken from a man between 18 and 29 years old in good health.

Notes on this clone: The germline gene is not matched at one end of the junction; a read error may be the cause. The V gene is TRBV7-9, the J gene TRBJ2-5; D call uncertain. The CDR3 has 16 residues. Germline V CDR1 and CDR2: SEHNR, FQNEAQ (reference sequence). DNA for the CDR3: TGTGCCAGCAGCTTAGACCTAGGGCAGCCAGGAGAGGCCCAGTACTTC. It yields the protein CASSLDLGQPGEAQYF. The full variable domain, completed using reference TRBV7-9 and TRBJ2-5, is DTGVSQNPRHKITKRGQNVTFRCDPISEHNRLYWYRQTLGQGPEFLTYFQNEAQLEKSRLLSDRFSAERPKGSFSTLEIQRTEQGDSAMYLCASSLDLGQPGEAQYFGPGTRLLVL.

This clone appeared a single time. The germline gene is not matched at one end of the junction; a read error may be the cause. The chain carries TRBV7-9 and TRBJ2-7; 11 positions match TRBD2. The germline V gene encodes CDR1 SEHNR and CDR2 FQNEAQ (reference sequence). This CDR3 region has 16 residues. CDR3 region: CASSLAGGPSSYEQYF. The CDR3 region has the DNA TGTGCCAGCAGCCTAGCGGGGGGACCGAGCTCCTACGAGCAGTACTTC.

This sequence joins TRBV4-3 and TRBJ2-7; 13 nucleotides match TRBD2. Unmatched junction bases numbered 7, after V lost 2 bases and J lost 3 bases. Germline V lookup: CDR1 LGHNA, CDR2 YSLEER. This CDR3 spans 17 amino acids. The CDR3 loop reads CASSQPGTSGKDYEQYF. The CDR3 DNA follows: TGCGCCAGCAGCCAACCCGGGACTAGCGGGAAAGACTACGAGCAGTACTTC.

The chain recombines TRBV30 with TRBJ2-5, with D possibly being TRBD2 (5 bases). Trimming stripped 2 bases from V and 1 base from J, with 11 bases between. CDR1 and CDR2 from the germline V gene are GTSNPN and SVGIG (reference sequence). The CDR3 covers 14 residues. CDR3 in DNA: TGTGCCTGGAGTTATGACGGGGTCCAAGAGACCCAGTACTTC. Protein: CAWSYDGVQETQYF.

The chain uses TRBV30 and TRBJ2-2; D call uncertain. The CDR3 is 12 residues long. Per the germline V gene, CDR1 is GTSNPN and CDR2 is SVGIG (reference sequence). The ends were cut back, 0 bases at V and 7 bases at J, with 6 bases in the middle. The CDR3 coding sequence is TGTGCCTGGAGTGTATTATTCGGGGAGCTGTTTTTT. Translating it yields CAWSVLFGELFF.

CDR3 DNA sequence: TGTGCCAGCAGTGACTACTGGCGGAGCACAGATACGCAGTATTTT. It codes for CASSDYWRSTDTQYF. This sequence joins TRBV6-1 and TRBJ2-3, with no clear D. The V end lost 3 bases, the J end lost 0 bases, and 10 bases lay between the germline ends. This CDR3 region has 15 residues. Germline V gene sequence: CDR1 MNHNS, CDR2 SASEGT.

V gene TRBV4-1 combines with J gene TRBJ1-6, with D maybe TRBD1 (6 bases). CDR3 size: 19 residues. CDR1 is MGHRA, CDR2 YSYEKL, per germline. V lost 0 bases to trimming and J lost 0 bases, with 15 bases between them. The CDR3 protein is CASSQENREGSSYNSPLHF. CDR3 DNA sequence: TGCGCCAGCAGCCAAGAAAACAGGGAGGGGAGCTCCTATAATTCACCCCTCCACTTT.

The rearrangement joins TRBV7-3 to TRBJ2-3; 10 bases map to TRBD2. The CDR3 is 15 amino acids. The germline V gene has CDR1 SGHTA and CDR2 FQGTGA. V was pared by 5 bases and J by 4 bases, with 6 bases of the junction left unmatched. In nucleotides, the CDR3 is TGTGCCAGCAGCCCAAGCGGGGGGGTGGCAGATACGCAGTATTTT. Its protein is CASSPSGGVADTQYF.

The rearrangement uses TRBV2 and TRBJ2-5; 8 nucleotides agree with TRBD1. Germline CDR1 and CDR2: SNHLY and FYNNEI. Losses at the gene ends were 7 bases for V and 1 base for J; bases not matched to a gene: 8. This CDR3 is built from 15 residues. DNA of the CDR3: TGTGCCAGCACTCCTGGACAGGGCTTCCAAGAGACCCAGTACTTC. Translated: CASTPGQGFQETQYF.

The rearrangement uses TRBV28 and TRBJ2-3, with D unresolved. Germline loops: CDR1 MDHEN, CDR2 SYDVKM. There are 15 residues in the CDR3. V lost 3 bases and J 2 bases, leaving 12 bases between the germline ends. The CDR3 spells CASSFPSNYTDTQYF. In nucleotides, the CDR3 is TGTGCCAGCAGTTTCCCCTCCAACTACACAGATACGCAGTATTTT.

The chain has TRBV28 and TRBJ2-1; D possibly uses TRBD1 or TRBD2 (5 bases each). Per the germline V gene, CDR1 is MDHEN and CDR2 is SYDVKM. The CDR3 runs to 16 residues. Deletions cut 5 bases from V and 5 bases from J, with 19 bases between. This CDR3 reads CASSAGTERGHNEQFF. The CDR3 DNA sequence: TGTGCCAGCAGTGCAGGGACGGAAAGAGGACACAATGAGCAGTTCTTC.

The chain combines TRBV7-9 with TRBJ2-7; 10 bases are a match to TRBD1. J lost 5 bases, V lost 5 bases, and 6 bases had no gene match. The CDR3 runs 14 residues. CDR1 is SEHNR and CDR2 is FQNEAQ in the germline V gene (reference sequence). This CDR3 is CASSEPGQGNEQYF. CDR3 coding DNA: TGTGCCAGCAGCGAGCCGGGACAGGGGAACGAGCAGTACTTC.

This sequence joins TRBV29-1 and TRBJ1-2, with no clear D. The V end lost 3 bases, the J end lost 4 bases, and 9 bases lay between the germline ends. There are 12 residues in the CDR3. Germline V CDR1 and CDR2: SQVTM, ANQGSEA. The CDR3 protein is CSVDRGFYGYTF. CDR3 bases: TGCAGCGTTGACCGGGGTTTCTATGGCTACACCTTC. Supplemented by reference TRBV29-1 and TRBJ1-2, the full variable domain reads SAVISQKPSRDICQRGTSLTIQCQVDSQVTMMFWYRQQPGQSLTLIATANQGSEATYESGFVIDKFPISRPNLTFSTLTVSNMSPEDSSIYLCSVDRGFYGYTFGSGTRLTVV.